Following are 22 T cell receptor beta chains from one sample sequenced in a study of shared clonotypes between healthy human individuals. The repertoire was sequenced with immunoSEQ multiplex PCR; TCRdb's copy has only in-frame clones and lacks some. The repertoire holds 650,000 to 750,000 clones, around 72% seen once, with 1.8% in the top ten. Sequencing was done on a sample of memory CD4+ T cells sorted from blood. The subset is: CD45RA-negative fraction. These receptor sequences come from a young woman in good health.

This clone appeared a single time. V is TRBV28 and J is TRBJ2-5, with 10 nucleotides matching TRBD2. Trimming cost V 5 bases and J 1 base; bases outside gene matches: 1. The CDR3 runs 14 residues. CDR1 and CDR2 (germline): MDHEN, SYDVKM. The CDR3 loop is CASSTSGTQETQYF. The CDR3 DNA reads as TGTGCCAGCAGTACTAGCGGGACCCAAGAGACCCAGTACTTC.

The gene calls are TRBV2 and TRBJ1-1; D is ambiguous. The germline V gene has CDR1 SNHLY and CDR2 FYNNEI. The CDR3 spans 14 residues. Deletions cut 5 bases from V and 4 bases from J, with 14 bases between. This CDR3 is CASSPGSLGTEAFF. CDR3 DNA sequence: TGTGCCAGCAGTCCAGGTTCTCTTGGCACTGAAGCTTTCTTT.

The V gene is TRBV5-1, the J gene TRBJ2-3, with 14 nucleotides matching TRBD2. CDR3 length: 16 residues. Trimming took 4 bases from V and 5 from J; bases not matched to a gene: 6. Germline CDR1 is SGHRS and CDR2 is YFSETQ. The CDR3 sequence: CASSMGLAGEKDTQYF. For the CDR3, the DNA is TGCGCCAGCAGCATGGGACTAGCGGGAGAGAAAGATACGCAGTATTTT.

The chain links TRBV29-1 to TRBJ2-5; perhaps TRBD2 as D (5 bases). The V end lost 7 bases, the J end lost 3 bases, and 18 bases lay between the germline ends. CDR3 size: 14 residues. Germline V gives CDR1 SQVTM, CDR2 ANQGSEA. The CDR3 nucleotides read TGCAGCGGAGGTGGTGGGAGAGGGAAAGAGACCCAGTACTTC. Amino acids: CSGGGGRGKETQYF.

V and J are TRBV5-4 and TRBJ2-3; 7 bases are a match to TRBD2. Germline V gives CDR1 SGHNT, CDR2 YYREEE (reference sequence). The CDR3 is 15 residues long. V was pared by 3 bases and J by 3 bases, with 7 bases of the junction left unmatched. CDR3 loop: CASSSTSYLTDTQYF. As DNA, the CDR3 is TGTGCCAGCAGCTCGACTAGCTATTTGACAGATACGCAGTATTTT.

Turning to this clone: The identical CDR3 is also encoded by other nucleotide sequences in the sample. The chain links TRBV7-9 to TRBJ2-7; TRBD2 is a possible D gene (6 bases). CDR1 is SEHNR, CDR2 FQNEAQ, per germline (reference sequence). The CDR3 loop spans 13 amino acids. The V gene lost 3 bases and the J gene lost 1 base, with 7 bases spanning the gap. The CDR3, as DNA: TGTGCCAGCAGCTTCGGGGGATCCTACGAGCAGTACTTC. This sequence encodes CASSFGGSYEQYF.

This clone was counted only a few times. The CDR3 loop is CASSRGLPGEQFF. In nucleotides, the CDR3 is TGCGCCAGCAGCCGGGGGCTCCCTGGTGAGCAGTTCTTC. The chain employs TRBV4-1 and TRBJ2-1, with a weak D call TRBD1 (6 bases). The CDR3 extends over 13 amino acids. V lost 4 bases to trimming and J lost 9 bases, with 13 bases between them. The germline CDR1 and CDR2 sequences are MGHRA and YSYEKL.

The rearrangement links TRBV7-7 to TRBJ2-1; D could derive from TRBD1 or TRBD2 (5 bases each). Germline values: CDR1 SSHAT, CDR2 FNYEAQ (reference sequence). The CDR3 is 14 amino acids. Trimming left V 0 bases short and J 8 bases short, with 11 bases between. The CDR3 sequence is CASSLAVGTHEQFF. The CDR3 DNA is TGTGCCAGCAGCTTAGCGGTAGGGACCCATGAGCAGTTCTTC.

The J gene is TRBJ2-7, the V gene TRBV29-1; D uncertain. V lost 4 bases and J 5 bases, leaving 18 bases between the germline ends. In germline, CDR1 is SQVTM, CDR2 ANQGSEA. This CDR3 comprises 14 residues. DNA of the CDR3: TGCAGCGTTGGAAGTAGGACGGTGATCGACGAGCAGTACTTC. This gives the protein CSVGSRTVIDEQYF.

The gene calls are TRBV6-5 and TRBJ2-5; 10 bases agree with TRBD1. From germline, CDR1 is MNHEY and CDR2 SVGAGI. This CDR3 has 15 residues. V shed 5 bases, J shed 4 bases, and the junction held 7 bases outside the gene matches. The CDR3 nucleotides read TGTGCCAGCAGTCTCGCCGGGGACAGGGGAGAGACCCAGTACTTC. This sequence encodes CASSLAGDRGETQYF.

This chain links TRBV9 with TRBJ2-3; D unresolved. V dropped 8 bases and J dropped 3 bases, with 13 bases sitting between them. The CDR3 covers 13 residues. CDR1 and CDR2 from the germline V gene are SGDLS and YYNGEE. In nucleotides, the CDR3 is TGTGCCAGTCCCTTAAATATTACAGATACGCAGTATTTT. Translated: CASPLNITDTQYF.

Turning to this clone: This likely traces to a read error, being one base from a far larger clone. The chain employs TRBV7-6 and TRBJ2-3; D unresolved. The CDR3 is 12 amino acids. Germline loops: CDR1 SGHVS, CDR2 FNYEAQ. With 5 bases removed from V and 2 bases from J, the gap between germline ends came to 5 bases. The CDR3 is CASSPHTDTQYF. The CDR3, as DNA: TGTGCCAGCAGCCCCCACACAGATACGCAGTATTTT.

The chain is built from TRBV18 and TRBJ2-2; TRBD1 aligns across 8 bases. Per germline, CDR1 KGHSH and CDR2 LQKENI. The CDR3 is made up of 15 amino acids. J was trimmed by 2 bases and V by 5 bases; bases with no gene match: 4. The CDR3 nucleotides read TGTGCCAGCTCAACCAGGGGGCCCAACACCGGGGAGCTGTTTTTT. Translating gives CASSTRGPNTGELFF. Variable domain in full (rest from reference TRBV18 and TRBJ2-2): NAGVMQNPRHLVRRRGQEARLRCSPMKGHSHVYWYRQLPEEGLKFMVYLQKENIIDESGMPKERFSAEFPKEGPSILRIQQVVRGDSAAYFCASSTRGPNTGELFFGEGSRLTVL.

CDR3 DNA sequence: TGTGCCAGCCGGCAGGGGGCCTACAATGAGCAGTTCTTC. Translating it yields CASRQGAYNEQFF. V usage is TRBV6-6 and J usage is TRBJ2-1; 7 nucleotides line up with TRBD1. After removal of 8 bases from V and 2 bases from J, the junction contained 3 bases not matched to a gene. Germline values: CDR1 MNHNY, CDR2 SVGAGI (reference sequence). This CDR3 is 13 amino acids long.

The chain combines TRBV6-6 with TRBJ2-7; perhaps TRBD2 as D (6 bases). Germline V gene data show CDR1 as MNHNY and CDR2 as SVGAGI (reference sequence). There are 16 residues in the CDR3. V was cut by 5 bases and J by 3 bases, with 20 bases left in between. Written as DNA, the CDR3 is TGTGCCAGCAGTCCCGGGGAGGCGTTGGGCGTCTACGAGCAGTACTTC. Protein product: CASSPGEALGVYEQYF.

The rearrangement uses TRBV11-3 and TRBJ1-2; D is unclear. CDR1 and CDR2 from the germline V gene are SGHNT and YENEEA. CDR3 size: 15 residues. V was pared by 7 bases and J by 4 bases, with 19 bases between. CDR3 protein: CASTWAAGVPYGYTF. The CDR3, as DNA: TGTGCCAGCACCTGGGCGGCCGGGGTCCCCTATGGCTACACCTTC.

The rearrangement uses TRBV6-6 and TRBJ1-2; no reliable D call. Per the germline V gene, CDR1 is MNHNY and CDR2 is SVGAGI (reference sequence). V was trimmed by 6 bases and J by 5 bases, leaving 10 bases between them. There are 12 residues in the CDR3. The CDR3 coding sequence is TGTGCCAGCAGCCTGTCGGGATATGGCTACACCTTC. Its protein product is CASSLSGYGYTF.

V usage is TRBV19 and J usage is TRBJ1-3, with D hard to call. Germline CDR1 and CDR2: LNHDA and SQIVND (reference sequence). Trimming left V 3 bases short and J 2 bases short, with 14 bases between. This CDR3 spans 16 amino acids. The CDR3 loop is CASSISSGLAGNTIYF. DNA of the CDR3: TGTGCCAGTAGTATCTCCTCAGGCTTGGCTGGAAACACCATATATTTT.

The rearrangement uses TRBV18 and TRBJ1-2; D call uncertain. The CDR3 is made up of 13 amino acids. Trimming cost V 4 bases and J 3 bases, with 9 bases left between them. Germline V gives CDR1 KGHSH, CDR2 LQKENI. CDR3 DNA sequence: TGTGCCAGCTCACTAGAGCGAGACTATGGCTACACCTTC. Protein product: CASSLERDYGYTF.

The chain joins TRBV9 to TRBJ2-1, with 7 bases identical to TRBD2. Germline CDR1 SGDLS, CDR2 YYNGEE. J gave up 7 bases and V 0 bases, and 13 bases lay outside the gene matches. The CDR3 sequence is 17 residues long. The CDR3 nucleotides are TGTGCCAGCAGCGTAGGACTAGCTGGTAGCGCTCTTAATGAGCAGTTCTTC. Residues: CASSVGLAGSALNEQFF.

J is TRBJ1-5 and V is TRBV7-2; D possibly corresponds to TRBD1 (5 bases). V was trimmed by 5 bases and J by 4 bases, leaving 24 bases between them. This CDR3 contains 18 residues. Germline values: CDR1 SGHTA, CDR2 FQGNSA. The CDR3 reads CASSVRGPQGGTNQPQHF. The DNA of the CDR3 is TGTGCCAGCAGCGTAAGGGGTCCGCAGGGCGGAACGAATCAGCCCCAGCATTTT. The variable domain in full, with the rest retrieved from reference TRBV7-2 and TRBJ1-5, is GAGVSQSPSNKVTEKGKDVELRCDPISGHTALYWYRQSLGQGLEFLIYFQGNSAPDKSGLPSDRFSAERTGGSVSTLTIQRTQQEDSAVYLCASSVRGPQGGTNQPQHFGDGTRLSIL.

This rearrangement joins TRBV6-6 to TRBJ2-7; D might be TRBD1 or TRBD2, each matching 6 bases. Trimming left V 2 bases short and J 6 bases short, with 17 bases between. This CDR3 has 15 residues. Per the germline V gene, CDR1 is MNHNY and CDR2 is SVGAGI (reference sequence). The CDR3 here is CASSYVGGQDSEQYF. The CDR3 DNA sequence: TGTGCCAGCAGTTACGTGGGGGGCCAGGACTCCGAGCAGTACTTC.